The clone carrying this TCR beta chain was observed many times. Antigen specificity is unknown. These data belong to a study of T-cell reconstitution after alpha-beta-depleted transplantation in children. Study conclusions and caveats: Diversity and T-cell counts at one year after transplant derived mostly from new T cells. Recipient T cells and thymic progenitors that survived gave rise to the high TCRbeta diversity observed at day 60 in some patients. By about two months after transplant, alpha-beta T cells reportedly arose from several hundred graft clones that had expanded.

Unique molecular identifiers tagged the TCRbeta library. TCRdb re-analysed the PCR reads in MiXCR, keeping a single row per CDR3 protein. This repertoire shows about 290,000 distinct CDR3 sequences, over 7.5% found once; its top ten account for about 9.3%. This CDR3 has 16 amino acids. Germline CDR1 and CDR2: SGHTA and FQGTGA. V lost 1 base and J lost 5; bases outside the gene matches: 8. The chain is built from TRBV7-3 and TRBJ2-1; 7 nucleotides align to TRBD1. Sequencing was performed on peripheral blood, taken 360 days after TCRalphabeta/CD19-depleted stem cell transplant. The sequence was collected from a female patient aged 2-15 years who had a stem cell transplant for Fanconi anemia, so the T cells may come from the graft donor. For the CDR3, the DNA is TGTGCCAGCAGCTTAAGGGGGAGTACAGGGGACAATGAGCAGTTCTTC. Translated: CASSLRGSTGDNEQFF. Filled out from reference TRBV7-3 and TRBJ2-1, the complete variable domain reads GAGVSQTPSNKVTEKGKYVELRCDPISGHTALYWYRQSLGQGPEFLIYFQGTGAADDSGLPNDRFFAVRPEGSVSTLKIQRTERGDSAVYLCASSLRGSTGDNEQFFGPGTRLTVL.